Following are 14 T cell receptor beta chains from one sample sequenced in a study of cytomegalovirus exposure and HLA in healthy donors (dated by TCRdb to the late 2010s). Library method: the immunoSEQ multiplex PCR assay. The multiplex PCR relied on a mix of 60 forward primers for TCR Vbeta segments and 13 reverse primers for TCR Jbeta segments. Sourced from immuneACCESS, this table was stored by TCRdb with only in-frame sequences that have V and J called. A share of the clones is absent; for the studies checked, an unresolved V gene accounts for under half, and the remainder has no known explanation. In all, the sample holds a few hundred thousand clones, and more than 80% of those were seen once. In total, the top ten clones hold approximately 2.9% of the sample. The sequenced material came from PBMCs. These receptors came from a man aged 25-45 years in good health and CMV-seronegative.

The V gene is TRBV5-8, the J gene TRBJ2-3, with TRBD1 identical over 9 bases. The CDR3 covers 17 residues. V dropped 9 bases and J dropped 4; count of bases not matched to a gene: 18. In germline, CDR1 is SGHTS, CDR2 YDEGEE. The CDR3 sequence: CATHGQGKILRADTQYF. For the CDR3, the DNA is TGTGCCACCCACGGACAGGGGAAGATTCTCCGCGCAGATACGCAGTATTTT. The full variable domain, rest sourced from reference TRBV5-8 and TRBJ2-3, is EAGVTQSPTHLIKTRGQQATLRCSPISGHTSVYWYQQALGLGLQFLLWYDEGEERNRGNFPPRFSGRQFPNYSSELNVNALELEDSALYLCATHGQGKILRADTQYFGPGTRLTVL.

This chain uses TRBV2 with TRBJ2-5; D is perhaps TRBD1 (5 bases). Germline V gene lookup returns CDR1 SNHLY and CDR2 FYNNEI. V was shortened by 4 bases and J by 5 bases, with 11 bases between the two germline ends. The CDR3 extends over 13 amino acids. The chain's CDR3 is CASSGSGYETQYF. CDR3 sequence (DNA): TGTGCCAGCAGTGGATCAGGGTATGAGACCCAGTACTTC.

This clone was found a few times. The chain has TRBV2 and TRBJ1-1; tentatively, D is TRBD1 (6 bases). Per the germline V gene, CDR1 is SNHLY and CDR2 is FYNNEI. This CDR3 is built from 16 residues. Trimming left V 6 bases short and J 0 bases short, with 17 bases between. CDR3 loop: CASRGGEYRVNTEAFF. The CDR3 nucleotides are TGTGCCAGCAGAGGGGGAGAGTACAGGGTGAACACTGAAGCTTTCTTT.

This chain joins TRBV27 and TRBJ2-5; unclear D gene. Trimming stripped 5 bases from V and 0 bases from J, with 19 bases between. The CDR3 length is 17 residues. CDR1 MNHEY and CDR2 SMNVEV come from the germline V gene (reference sequence). Written as DNA, the CDR3 is TGTGCCAGCAGTCTCCGCCAAACCGGGTCCTACCAAGAGACCCAGTACTTC. Its translation is CASSLRQTGSYQETQYF.

The chain recombines TRBV9 with TRBJ1-2; D call uncertain. V was shortened by 3 bases and J by 4 bases, with 13 bases between the two germline ends. The CDR3 runs 14 residues. From germline, CDR1 is SGDLS and CDR2 YYNGEE. For the CDR3, the DNA is TGTGCCAGCAGCGCCGTGCCTTCTAGCTATGGCTACACCTTC. It encodes CASSAVPSSYGYTF.

The V gene is TRBV5-1, the J gene TRBJ2-7, with TRBD2 as a possible D gene (7 bases). This CDR3 has 15 amino acids. CDR1 and CDR2 (germline): SGHRS, YFSETQ. Trimming shortened V by 5 bases and J by 2 bases, and 17 bases separated the two germline ends. CDR3 nucleotide sequence: TGCGCCAGCAGGGGCGGGGGCAGGGAGGCCTACGAGCAGTACTTC. This codes for CASRGGGREAYEQYF.

This clone was counted once. V is TRBV28 and J is TRBJ1-3; D gene ambiguous. CDR1 is MDHEN, CDR2 SYDVKM, per germline. There are 10 residues in the CDR3. Trimming stripped 9 bases from V and 4 bases from J, with 4 bases between. The CDR3 loop reads CASSGNTIYF. Here the CDR3 DNA reads TGTGCCAGTAGCGGAAACACCATATATTTT.

V gene TRBV7-8 combines with J gene TRBJ2-5, with a weak D call TRBD1 (5 bases). This CDR3 is built from 14 residues. The germline V gene encodes CDR1 SGHVS and CDR2 FQNEAQ. Trimming removed 3 bases at V and 2 bases at J, with 10 bases between. The CDR3 region is CASSFDSLQETQYF. As DNA, the CDR3 is TGTGCCAGCAGCTTCGACAGTTTACAAGAGACCCAGTACTTC.

The chain carries TRBV28 and TRBJ2-1; D is uncertain. Trimming removed 7 bases from V and 8 bases from J, with 12 bases in between. CDR1 is MDHEN and CDR2 is SYDVKM in the germline V gene. The CDR3 has 12 residues. The CDR3 spells CASTPPGYEQFF. In DNA, the CDR3 is TGTGCCAGCACACCTCCGGGTTATGAGCAGTTCTTC.

V is TRBV5-6 and J is TRBJ1-1, with unresolved D. V lost 2 bases and J lost 6, with 5 bases in between. The germline CDR1 and CDR2 sequences are SGHDT and YYEEEE. The CDR3 has 11 residues. The CDR3 DNA reads as TGTGCCAGCAGCTTATCATCTGAAGCTTTCTTT. It encodes CASSLSSEAFF.

V gene TRBV6-6 combines with J gene TRBJ1-5, with 9 nucleotides matching TRBD1. V dropped 4 bases and J dropped 4; count of bases not matched to a gene: 2. This CDR3 region has 14 residues. CDR1 and CDR2 (germline): MNHNY, SVGAGI (reference sequence). The CDR3: CASSWTGVNQPQHF. In DNA, the CDR3 is TGTGCCAGCAGTTGGACAGGGGTGAATCAGCCCCAGCATTTT.

The CDR3 sequence: CASSRQTGSSFSYEQYF. The CDR3 bases are TGTGCCAGCAGCCGCCAGACAGGTTCCTCTTTCTCCTACGAGCAGTACTTC. This chain joins TRBV11-2 and TRBJ2-7; D might be TRBD1 (6 bases). V shed 5 bases and J shed 0 bases, with 20 bases lying between them. CDR3 length: 17 residues. Germline loops: CDR1 SGHAT, CDR2 FQNNGV.

The rearrangement uses TRBV7-9 and TRBJ1-1; 10 bases fit TRBD1. Per germline, CDR1 SEHNR and CDR2 FQNEAQ (reference sequence). There are 15 residues in the CDR3. Trimming at V came to 5 bases and at J to 13 bases, leaving 16 bases not matched to a gene. In nucleotides, the CDR3 is TGTGCCAGCAGCCCCGGAATCGACAGGGGGCTTGGTGTTTTCTTT. Its translation is CASSPGIDRGLGVFF.

The chain combines TRBV4-1 with TRBJ1-2; D is undetermined. V lost 1 base and J lost 4, with 10 bases in between. CDR1 MGHRA and CDR2 YSYEKL come from the germline V gene. This CDR3 is 14 amino acids long. The CDR3 DNA reads TGCGCCAGCAGCCAAGCTGGACTAAGCTATGGCTACACCTTC. Protein product: CASSQAGLSYGYTF.